This T cell receptor (beta chain) was found in a study of T-cell memory formation after mild COVID-19. For the study at large: Clusters of TCRs were largely donor specific.

TCRdb used MiXCR to reprocess the 5' RACE reads, holding one entry per CDR3 protein. This table holds 250,000 to 350,000 distinct CDR3 sequences, 19% found once. This clonotype was seen a few times. Its cognate antigen is unknown. Study findings and constraints: Later expanders leaned toward CD4+, whereas clones contracting from day 15 to 85 were balanced CD4/CD8. That cross-reactive memory joined was suggested by some responding clones appearing in pre-infection memory.

The receptor's source is a man younger than 35 who had mild COVID-19 (a few samples of this study predate the infection). Cell type and time point are not known. Sample: PBMCs or a T cell subset sorted from them (not recorded which).

The CDR3 DNA follows: TGTGCCAGCAGCAATACAGGCTCCTACGAGCAGTACGTC. Translation gives CASSNTGSYEQYV. The chain joins TRBV6-2 or TRBV6-3 to TRBJ2-7; D is possibly TRBD1 (5 bases). Trimming took off 6 bases at V and 0 bases at J, with 9 bases between the two ends. Per the germline V gene, CDR1 is MNHEY and CDR2 is SVGEGT. CDR3 length: 13 amino acids.